This record concerns one T cell receptor (beta chain) sequence. The target antigen is unknown. Roughly 33,000 T cell genomes, or about 0.2 ug DNA, went into the sorted-subset replicate PCRs. Here immunoSEQ multiplex PCR was the method, and the copy in TCRdb shows in-frame clones only, minus some. The sample carries hundreds of thousands of clones, almost 97% recorded once. This specimen comes from a study of shared clonotypes between healthy human individuals. Overall study results and limits: On the whole, naive subsets had larger estimated richness than memory subsets had. Generation probabilities were higher for clonotypes shared across all four sorted-subset donors than for unshared ones.

Germline V gives CDR1 SGHNT, CDR2 YYREEE (reference sequence). V was pared by 0 bases and J by 9 bases, with 9 bases of the junction left unmatched. The CDR3 is 15 amino acids. Sample: naive CD4+ T cells sorted from blood. Noted subset: CD45RA+ positively selected. The receptor's source is a woman aged 25 to 39 in good health. V usage is TRBV5-4 and J usage is TRBJ2-1, with TRBD1 identical over 7 bases. This CDR3 is CASSLVVQGVGEQFF. CDR3 sequence (DNA): TGTGCCAGCAGCTTGGTCGTTCAGGGGGTCGGTGAGCAGTTCTTC.